The 28 T cell receptor beta chains below come from one sample, sequenced in a study of T-cell memory formation after mild COVID-19. MiXCR, run by TCRdb on the 5' RACE reads, gives a single entry per CDR3 protein. This table holds fewer than 450,000 distinct CDR3 sequences, 20% to 30% found once. The sequenced material came from PBMCs or a T cell subset sorted from them (not recorded which). The origin of the receptors is an adult woman who had mild COVID-19 (a few samples of this study predate the infection). Cell type and time point are not known.

The rearrangement links TRBV15 to TRBJ1-2; D is possibly TRBD1 (5 bases). Trimming stripped 5 bases from V and 2 bases from J, with 6 bases between. Germline V gene lookup returns CDR1 LNHNV and CDR2 YYDKDF (reference sequence). This CDR3 contains 12 residues. CDR3 DNA: TGTGCCACCAGCCGGGACAACTATGGCTACACCTTC. It yields the protein CATSRDNYGYTF.

This sequence joins TRBV4-1 and TRBJ1-4; 10 bases fit TRBD1. The junction had 9 bases not matched to a gene; V was cut back by 1 base and J by 7 bases. Germline CDR1 MGHRA, CDR2 YSYEKL. The CDR3 spans 17 residues. The CDR3 loop reads CASSQVGTGVLREKLFF. The DNA of the CDR3 is TGCGCCAGCAGCCAAGTGGGGACAGGGGTCCTTCGTGAAAAACTGTTTTTT.

The chain recombines TRBV15 with TRBJ1-1; 8 positions match TRBD1. The ends lost 1 base at V and 3 bases at J; junction bases unmatched: 4. Germline V gene lookup returns CDR1 LNHNV and CDR2 YYDKDF (reference sequence). The length of the CDR3 is 15 residues. The CDR3 bases are TGTGCCACCAGCAGAGTTTTGACAGGGGACACTGAAGCTTTCTTT. Its translation: CATSRVLTGDTEAFF.

J is TRBJ2-5 and V is TRBV7-9, with TRBD1 matching over 8 bases. This CDR3 is built from 14 residues. Germline V gene lookup returns CDR1 SEHNR and CDR2 FQNEAQ (reference sequence). V gave up 2 bases and J gave up 5 bases; unmatched junction bases: 4. The CDR3 nucleotides read TGTGCCAGCAGCTTAACGGACAGGGCGGAGACCCAGTACTTC. It specifies CASSLTDRAETQYF. The full variable domain, completed using reference TRBV7-9 and TRBJ2-5, is DTGVSQNPRHKITKRGQNVTFRCDPISEHNRLYWYRQTLGQGPEFLTYFQNEAQLEKSRLLSDRFSAERPKGSFSTLEIQRTEQGDSAMYLCASSLTDRAETQYFGPGTRLLVL.

The V call is TRBV7-6, the J call TRBJ2-7; perhaps TRBD1 as D (5 bases). The germline V gene has CDR1 SGHVS and CDR2 FNYEAQ. This CDR3 has 14 amino acids. Trimming left V 2 bases short and J 0 bases short, with 8 bases between. The CDR3 coding sequence is TGTGCCAGCAGCTTACAGGACAACTCCTACGAGCAGTACTTC. Protein: CASSLQDNSYEQYF. Supplemented by reference TRBV7-6 and TRBJ2-7, the full variable domain reads GAGVSQSPRYKVTKRGQDVALRCDPISGHVSLYWYRQALGQGPEFLTYFNYEAQQDKSGLPNDRFSAERPEGSISTLTIQRTEQRDSAMYRCASSLQDNSYEQYFGPGTRLTVT.

The rearrangement joins TRBV29-1 to TRBJ1-1, with 7 nucleotides matching TRBD1. The CDR3 has 16 residues. Germline CDR1 and CDR2: SQVTM and ANQGSEA. V lost 1 base to trimming and J lost 1 base; unmatched junction nucleotides: 9. CDR3 protein: CSVEAMGQNTNTEAFF. In nucleotides, the CDR3 is TGCAGCGTTGAAGCCATGGGACAGAACACGAACACTGAAGCTTTCTTT. Combining the CDR3 with reference TRBV29-1 and TRBJ1-1 gives the whole variable domain SAVISQKPSRDICQRGTSLTIQCQVDSQVTMMFWYRQQPGQSLTLIATANQGSEATYESGFVIDKFPISRPNLTFSTLTVSNMSPEDSSIYLCSVEAMGQNTNTEAFFGQGTRLTVV.

V is TRBV7-3 and J is TRBJ1-1; no clear D gene. CDR1 SGHTA and CDR2 FQGTGA come from the germline V gene. Trimming removed 3 bases at V and 3 bases at J, with 8 bases between. The CDR3 runs to 13 residues. The CDR3 loop reads CASSFDGDTEAFF. For the CDR3, the DNA is TGTGCCAGCAGCTTTGATGGGGACACTGAAGCTTTCTTT.

Only a few counts were recorded for this clonotype. V gene TRBV20-1 combines with J gene TRBJ2-7, with no clear D. Deletions cut 2 bases from V and 1 base from J, with 12 bases between. CDR3 length equals 14 residues. Germline assignment: CDR1 DFQATT and CDR2 SNEGSKA (reference sequence). This CDR3 is CSARWASYSYEQYF. The CDR3 region has the DNA TGCAGTGCTAGATGGGCGTCCTATTCCTACGAGCAGTACTTC.

This clonotype was seen a single time. V and J are TRBV3-1 and TRBJ2-1; TRBD1 matches at 8 bases. The CDR3 length is 16 residues. Germline-derived CDR1 and CDR2 are LGHDT and YNNKEL (reference sequence). With 0 bases clipped from V and 7 bases from J, the junction kept 8 bases outside the gene matches. The CDR3 region has the DNA TGTGCCAGCAGCCAAGATGGCAGGGGGCGTTGGAATGAGCAGTTCTTC. Amino acids: CASSQDGRGRWNEQFF.

In this sample, this clonotype turned up many times. This chain links TRBV7-3 with TRBJ2-1, with TRBD1 matching over 7 bases. Germline loops: CDR1 SGHTA, CDR2 FQGTGA. J was trimmed by 7 bases and V by 3 bases; bases with no gene match: 6. This CDR3 has 14 amino acids. The chain's CDR3 is CASSLLQGSNEQFF. CDR3 bases: TGTGCCAGCAGCTTGCTACAGGGGTCAAATGAGCAGTTCTTC.

V usage is TRBV29-1 and J usage is TRBJ2-7; possibly TRBD2 for D (5 bases). The CDR3 contains 14 residues. Germline CDR1 reads SQVTM; CDR2 reads ANQGSEA. V lost 4 bases and J 3 bases, leaving 16 bases between the germline ends. The CDR3 nucleotides are TGCAGCGTTGGACTCCCGGAGGAGAACTACGAGCAGTACTTC. It encodes CSVGLPEENYEQYF.

V gene TRBV20-1 combines with J gene TRBJ2-5; TRBD2 is a possible D gene (5 bases). From germline, CDR1 is DFQATT and CDR2 SNEGSKA (reference sequence). Trimming shortened V by 7 bases and J by 5 bases, and 17 bases separated the two germline ends. The CDR3 runs to 13 residues. The CDR3 DNA reads as TGCAGTGGTCCCACTAGGGAGATGGAGACCCAGTACTTC. It yields the protein CSGPTREMETQYF.

This clonotype was recorded a few times. The rearrangement uses TRBV10-3 and TRBJ2-2, with 9 bases identical to TRBD1. The CDR3 has 13 amino acids. The junction had 1 base not matched to a gene; V was cut back by 6 bases and J by 5 bases. The germline CDR1 and CDR2 sequences are ENHRY and SYGVKD. CDR3 amino acids: CAISGTGTGELFF. The CDR3 region has the DNA TGTGCCATCAGCGGGACAGGGACCGGGGAGCTGTTTTTT.

The rearrangement uses TRBV4-3 and TRBJ2-1, with D perhaps given as TRBD1 or TRBD2 (5 bases each). This CDR3 has 13 residues. Trimming removed 0 bases at V and 11 bases at J, with 11 bases between. The germline CDR1 and CDR2 sequences are LGHNA and YSLEER. CDR3 protein: CASSQEVRGKQFF. Written as DNA, the CDR3 is TGCGCCAGCAGCCAAGAAGTGAGGGGTAAGCAGTTCTTC.

The chain has TRBV30 and TRBJ2-7, with D possibly called TRBD1 or TRBD2 (5 bases each). Germline V gene sequence: CDR1 GTSNPN, CDR2 SVGIG (reference sequence). This CDR3 is built from 12 residues. The V gene lost 1 base and the J gene lost 4 bases, with 8 bases spanning the gap. The CDR3, as DNA: TGTGCCTGGAGTGGAGGGGCGTACGAGCAGTACTTC. It encodes CAWSGGAYEQYF.

There are many counts of this clonotype. The chain combines TRBV20-1 with TRBJ2-3, with a possible D match to TRBD1 (5 bases). The V end lost 3 bases, the J end lost 5 bases, and 9 bases lay between the germline ends. Germline-derived CDR1 and CDR2 are DFQATT and SNEGSKA (reference sequence). CDR3 length: 12 residues. The CDR3 DNA sequence: TGCAGTGCTAGCAACAGGAGAGATACGCAGTATTTT. Translation: CSASNRRDTQYF.

This clonotype was detected only a few times. The chain employs TRBV3-1 and TRBJ1-4; 7 nucleotides agree with TRBD1. The germline V gene encodes CDR1 LGHDT and CDR2 YNNKEL (reference sequence). V shed 3 bases and J 4 bases; nucleotides not matched to a gene: 8. The CDR3 length is 16 residues. CDR3 sequence: CASSQTGTDYNEKLFF. The CDR3 DNA is TGTGCCAGCAGCCAGACAGGGACGGATTATAATGAAAAACTGTTTTTT.

The chain has TRBV27 and TRBJ1-2, with D maybe TRBD1 (5 bases). Deletions cut 5 bases from V and 5 bases from J, with 21 bases between. Germline assignment: CDR1 MNHEY and CDR2 SMNVEV (reference sequence). This CDR3 region has 16 residues. The CDR3 region has the DNA TGTGCCAGCAGTCCGAGTGGAACAGGCCAGGGATATGGCTACACCTTC. Translation gives CASSPSGTGQGYGYTF.

This clonotype turned up a few times. The rearrangement uses TRBV2 and TRBJ2-5; TRBD2 agrees at 7 bases. Germline CDR1 SNHLY, CDR2 FYNNEI. The ends lost 6 bases at V and 2 bases at J; junction bases unmatched: 3. This CDR3 comprises 13 residues. The CDR3 DNA is TGTGCCAGCAGGAGCGGGGAACAAGAGACCCAGTACTTC. Amino acid sequence: CASRSGEQETQYF.

This clonotype was recorded a few times. The chain uses TRBV7-3 and TRBJ2-3; the D is unclear. The V gene lost 2 bases and the J gene lost 5 bases, with 11 bases spanning the gap. CDR1 is SGHTA and CDR2 is FQGTGA in the germline V gene. There are 14 residues in the CDR3. DNA of the CDR3: TGTGCCAGCAGCTTATTTGTAGGGAAAGATACGCAGTATTTT. Translating gives CASSLFVGKDTQYF.

This chain links TRBV18 with TRBJ2-1, with 9 bases aligning to TRBD2. This CDR3 is 19 amino acids long. J was trimmed by 4 bases and V by 2 bases; bases with no gene match: 15. Germline V gene lookup returns CDR1 KGHSH and CDR2 LQKENI. Here the CDR3 DNA reads TGTGCCAGCTCACCAGGGATCACAGCGGGGGGACACAGATACAATGAGCAGTTCTTC. Encoded protein: CASSPGITAGGHRYNEQFF.

The chain is built from TRBV20-1 and TRBJ2-7; the D is unclear. The V and J ends lost 1 base and 4 bases respectively, with 14 bases between them. CDR3 size: 14 residues. CDR1 DFQATT and CDR2 SNEGSKA come from the germline V gene (reference sequence). The DNA of the CDR3 is TGCAGTGCTAGAGGCCGGACCCACCGGTACGAGCAGTACTTC. Encoded protein: CSARGRTHRYEQYF.

The sample holds a few counts of this clonotype. The V and J genes are TRBV28 and TRBJ2-7; 9 positions match TRBD2. CDR1 and CDR2 (germline): MDHEN, SYDVKM. This CDR3 has 13 amino acids. The V segment lost 8 bases and the J segment 6 bases; nucleotides outside the gene matches: 8. CDR3 in DNA: TGTGCCAGCCAGACTAGCGGATTGGGCGAGCAGTACTTC. It codes for CASQTSGLGEQYF.

V is TRBV20-1 and J is TRBJ2-1, with D possibly matching TRBD2 (6 bases). There are 15 residues in the CDR3. Trimming left V 6 bases short and J 0 bases short, with 15 bases between. The germline CDR1 and CDR2 sequences are DFQATT and SNEGSKA (reference sequence). CDR3 sequence: CSAATSSASYNEQFF. The CDR3 bases are TGCAGTGCCGCAACATCTAGCGCCTCCTACAATGAGCAGTTCTTC.

This clonotype was counted a few times. V gene TRBV7-2 combines with J gene TRBJ2-2; the match to TRBD2 covers 7 bases. The CDR3 is made up of 16 amino acids. CDR1 and CDR2 from the germline V gene are SGHTA and FQGNSA. The junction had 9 bases not matched to a gene; V was cut back by 5 bases and J by 3 bases. This CDR3 is CASSRVLAPYTGELFF. The CDR3 DNA reads as TGTGCCAGCAGCCGAGTACTAGCGCCCTACACCGGGGAGCTGTTTTTT.

This clonotype was seen a handful of times. This CDR3 is CSVDIATRGYTEAFF. For the CDR3, the DNA is TGCAGCGTTGACATTGCGACCCGCGGGTACACTGAAGCTTTCTTT. The chain has TRBV29-1 and TRBJ1-1, with no clear D. The CDR3 consists of 15 residues. The germline V gene has CDR1 SQVTM and CDR2 ANQGSEA. V gave up 3 bases and J gave up 3 bases, with 17 bases separating them.

The chain joins TRBV2 to TRBJ1-2; D perhaps matches TRBD1 (5 bases). The CDR3 is 14 residues long. The V gene lost 4 bases and the J gene lost 8 bases, with 17 bases spanning the gap. CDR1 and CDR2 (germline): SNHLY, FYNNEI. DNA for the CDR3: TGTGCCAGCAGTGGGGGGTCCCAACCCGCGGGCTACACCTTC. Translation: CASSGGSQPAGYTF.

The chain employs TRBV12-3 or TRBV12-4 and TRBJ1-2, with 9 bases identical to TRBD1. V lost 6 bases, J lost 3 bases, and 8 bases stayed unmatched. The CDR3 loop spans 15 amino acids. As DNA, the CDR3 is TGTGCCAGCAGGTACACGGGACAGGGAGACTATGGCTACACCTTC. It translates to CASRYTGQGDYGYTF.